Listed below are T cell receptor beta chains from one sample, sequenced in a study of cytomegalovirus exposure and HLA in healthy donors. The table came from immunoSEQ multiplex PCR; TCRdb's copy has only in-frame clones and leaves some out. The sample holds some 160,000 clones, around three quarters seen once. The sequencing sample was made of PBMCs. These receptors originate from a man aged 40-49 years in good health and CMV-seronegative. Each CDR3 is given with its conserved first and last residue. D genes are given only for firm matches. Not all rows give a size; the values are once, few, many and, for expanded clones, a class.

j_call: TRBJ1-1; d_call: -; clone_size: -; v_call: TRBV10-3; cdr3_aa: CAISGQTSLNTEAFF; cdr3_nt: TGTGCCATCAGTGGGCAGACTTCTTTGAACACTGAAGCTTTCTTT
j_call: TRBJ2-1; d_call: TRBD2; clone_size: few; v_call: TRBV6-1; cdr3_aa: CASRTSPVVEQFF; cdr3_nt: TGTGCCAGCCGGACTAGCCCAGTGGTTGAGCAGTTCTTC
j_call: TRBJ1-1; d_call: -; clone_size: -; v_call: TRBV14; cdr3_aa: CASSQDRGLEAFF; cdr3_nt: TGTGCCAGCAGCCAAGATAGGGGACTTGAAGCTTTCTTT
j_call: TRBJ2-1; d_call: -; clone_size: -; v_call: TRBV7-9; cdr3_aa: CASSFPSGEQFF; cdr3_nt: TGTGCCAGCAGCTTCCCCTCCGGTGAGCAGTTCTTC
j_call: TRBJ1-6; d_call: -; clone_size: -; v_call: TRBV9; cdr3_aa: CASSVEGNHNSPLHF; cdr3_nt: TGTGCCAGCAGCGTAGAGGGGAACCATAATTCACCCCTCCACTTT
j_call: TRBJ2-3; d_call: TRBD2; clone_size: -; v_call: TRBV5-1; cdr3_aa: CASSLARSGGNTDTQYF; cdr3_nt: TGCGCCAGCAGCTTGGCCAGGAGCGGGGGGAACACAGATACGCAGTATTTT
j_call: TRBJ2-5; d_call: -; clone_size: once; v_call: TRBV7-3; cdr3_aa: CASSLKGGAERETQYF; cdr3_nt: TGTGCCAGCAGCTTAAAGGGGGGGGCTGAGCGGGAGACCCAGTACTTC
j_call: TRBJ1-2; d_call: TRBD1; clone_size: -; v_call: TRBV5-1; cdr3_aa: CASSLGQGGDGGYTF; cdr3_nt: TGCGCCAGCAGCTTGGGACAGGGGGGTGACGGTGGCTACACCTTC
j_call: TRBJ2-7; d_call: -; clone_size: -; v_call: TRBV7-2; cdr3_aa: CASSFRQFSNEQYF; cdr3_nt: TGTGCCAGCAGCTTCCGACAGTTCTCCAACGAGCAGTACTTC
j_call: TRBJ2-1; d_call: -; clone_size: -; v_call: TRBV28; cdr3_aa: CASSFEERDNEQFF; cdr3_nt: TGTGCCAGCAGTTTCGAGGAGCGCGACAATGAGCAGTTCTTC
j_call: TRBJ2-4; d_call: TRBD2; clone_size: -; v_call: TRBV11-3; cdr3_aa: CASSLRGENSQYF; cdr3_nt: TGTGCCAGCAGCTTACGGGGGGAAAACAGTCAGTACTTC
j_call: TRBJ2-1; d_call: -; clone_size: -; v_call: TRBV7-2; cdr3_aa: CASSAPLAEQFF; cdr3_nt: TGTGCCAGCAGCGCCCCTCTAGCGGAGCAGTTCTTC
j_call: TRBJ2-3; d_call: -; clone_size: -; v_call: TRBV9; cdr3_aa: CASSVDPAIYTQYF; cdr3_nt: TGTGCCAGCAGCGTAGACCCCGCGATTTATACGCAGTATTTT
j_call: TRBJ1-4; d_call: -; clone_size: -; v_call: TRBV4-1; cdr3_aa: CASSQDRGHSEKLFF; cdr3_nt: TGCGCCAGCAGCCAAGATAGGGGCCACTCAGAAAAACTGTTTTTT
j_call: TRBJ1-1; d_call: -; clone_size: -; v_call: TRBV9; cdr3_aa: CASSPEGATEAFF; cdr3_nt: TGTGCCAGCAGCCCCGAAGGGGCCACTGAAGCTTTCTTT
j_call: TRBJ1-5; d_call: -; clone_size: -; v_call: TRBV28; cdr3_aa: CASSSSSAGGQPQHF; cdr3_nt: TGTGCCAGCAGTTCATCCTCCGCGGGAGGTCAGCCCCAGCATTTT
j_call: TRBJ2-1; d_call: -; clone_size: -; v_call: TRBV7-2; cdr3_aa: CASSLEGGNEQFF; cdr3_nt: TGTGCCAGCAGCTTAGAAGGAGGCAATGAGCAGTTCTTC
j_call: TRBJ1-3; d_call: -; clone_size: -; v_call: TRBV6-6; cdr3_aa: CASSTEGNTIYF; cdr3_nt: TGTGCCAGCAGCACGGAGGGAAACACCATATATTTT
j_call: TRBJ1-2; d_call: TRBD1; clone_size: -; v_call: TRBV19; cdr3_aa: CASSIRGTEYGYTF; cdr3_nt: TGTGCCAGTAGTATAAGGGGGACAGAGTATGGCTACACCTTC
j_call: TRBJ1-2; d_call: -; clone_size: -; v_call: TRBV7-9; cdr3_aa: CSSTAGGQTSYTF; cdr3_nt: TGTTCCAGCACCGCGGGCGGTCAAACGAGCTACACCTTC
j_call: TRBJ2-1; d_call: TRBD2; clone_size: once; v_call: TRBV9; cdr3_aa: CASSDGLAGTSSYNEQFF; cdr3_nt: TGTGCCAGCAGTGACGGACTAGCGGGCACTAGCTCCTACAATGAGCAGTTCTTC
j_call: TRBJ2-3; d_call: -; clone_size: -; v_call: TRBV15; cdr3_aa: CATSRDRVGAADTQYF; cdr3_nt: TGTGCCACCAGCAGAGATCGGGTGGGAGCAGCAGATACGCAGTATTTT
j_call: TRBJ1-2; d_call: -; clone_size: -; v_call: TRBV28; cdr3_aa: CASSAGANYGYTF; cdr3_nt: TGTGCCAGCAGCGCTGGGGCGAACTATGGCTACACCTTC
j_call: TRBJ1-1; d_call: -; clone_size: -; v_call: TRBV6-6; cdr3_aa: CASSPGQSPTEAFF; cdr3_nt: TGTGCCAGCAGTCCCGGACAGTCCCCCACTGAAGCTTTCTTT
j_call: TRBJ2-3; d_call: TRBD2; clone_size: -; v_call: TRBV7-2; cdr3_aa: CASSLGLAGRTDTQYF; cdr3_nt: TGTGCCAGCAGCTTGGGACTAGCGGGACGCACGGATACGCAGTATTTT
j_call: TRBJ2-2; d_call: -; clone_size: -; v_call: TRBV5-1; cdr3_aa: CASSPLGMITGELFF; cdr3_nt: TGCGCCAGCAGCCCGCTCGGGATGATCACCGGGGAGCTGTTTTTT
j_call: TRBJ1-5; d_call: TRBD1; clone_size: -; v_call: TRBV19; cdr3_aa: CASSGTGGPQPQHF; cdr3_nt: TGTGCCAGTTCCGGGACAGGGGGGCCTCAGCCCCAGCATTTT
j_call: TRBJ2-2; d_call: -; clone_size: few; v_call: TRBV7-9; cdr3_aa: CASNPQDGTGELFF; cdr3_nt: TGTGCCAGCAACCCCCAGGATGGGACCGGGGAGCTGTTTTTT
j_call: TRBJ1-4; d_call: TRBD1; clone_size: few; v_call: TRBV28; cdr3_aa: CASSKQGINEKLFF; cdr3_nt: TGTGCCAGCAGCAAACAGGGGATAAATGAAAAACTGTTTTTT
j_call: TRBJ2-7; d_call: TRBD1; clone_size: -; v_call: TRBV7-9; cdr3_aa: CASSLTGGDEQYF; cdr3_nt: TGTGCCAGCAGCTTGACAGGGGGCGACGAGCAGTACTTC
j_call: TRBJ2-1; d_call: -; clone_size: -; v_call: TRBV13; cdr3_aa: CASSETGSVYYNEQFF; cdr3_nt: TGTGCCAGCAGCGAGACGGGGTCGGTTTACTACAATGAGCAGTTCTTC
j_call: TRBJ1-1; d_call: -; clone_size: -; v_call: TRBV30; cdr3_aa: CAWRGKDNGNTEAFF; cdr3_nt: TGTGCCTGGAGGGGCAAGGACAACGGGAACACTGAAGCTTTCTTT
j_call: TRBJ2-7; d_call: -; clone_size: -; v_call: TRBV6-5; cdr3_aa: CASRPAGQGWHEQYF; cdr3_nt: TGTGCCAGCAGACCCGCCGGGCAGGGTTGGCACGAGCAGTACTTC
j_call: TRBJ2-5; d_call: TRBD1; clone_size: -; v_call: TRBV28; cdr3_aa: CASMGQGAGTQYF; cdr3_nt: TGTGCCAGCATGGGGCAGGGGGCAGGGACCCAGTACTTC
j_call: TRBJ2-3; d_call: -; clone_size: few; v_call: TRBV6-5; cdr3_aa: CASSYRDSRVDTQYF; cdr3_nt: TGTGCCAGCAGTTACAGAGACTCGCGGGTAGATACGCAGTATTTT
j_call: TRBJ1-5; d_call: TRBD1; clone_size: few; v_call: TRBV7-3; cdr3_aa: CASSLTGTGANQPQHF; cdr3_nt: TGTGCCAGCAGCTTGACCGGGACAGGGGCCAATCAGCCCCAGCATTTT
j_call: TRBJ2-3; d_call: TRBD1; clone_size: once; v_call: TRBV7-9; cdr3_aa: CASSGQGTSTDTQYF; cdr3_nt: TGTGCCAGCAGCGGACAGGGAACTAGCACAGATACGCAGTATTTT